These 28 T cell receptor beta chains share one sample of origin, sequenced in a study of siplizumab effects on memory and regulatory T cells. The assay was immunoSEQ multiplex PCR, and TCRdb's table has in-frame clones only and misses some. This table has under 150,000 clones, approximately 94% appearing once. Material for sequencing was non-Treg CD4+ T cells sorted from blood. The source is a human donor in good health.

The V and J genes are TRBV19 and TRBJ2-2; the D is unclear. CDR3 length: 14 residues. Trimming pared 7 bases from V and 1 base from J, leaving 10 bases between. From germline, CDR1 is LNHDA and CDR2 SQIVND (reference sequence). The CDR3 reads CASITWGNTGELFF. CDR3 coding DNA: TGTGCCAGTATTACCTGGGGGAACACCGGGGAGCTGTTTTTT.

This sequence joins TRBV5-6 and TRBJ1-1; 9 bases fit TRBD1. This CDR3 comprises 14 residues. The trim removed 4 bases at V and 5 bases at J, leaving 6 bases unmatched. CDR1 and CDR2 (germline): SGHDT, YYEEEE. CDR3 sequence reads: CASSVGTGRTEAFF. In nucleotides, the CDR3 is TGTGCCAGCAGCGTCGGGACAGGGAGGACTGAAGCTTTCTTT. The whole variable domain, filled in from reference TRBV5-6 and TRBJ1-1, reads DAGVTQSPTHLIKTRGQQVTLRCSPKSGHDTVSWYQQALGQGPQFIFQYYEEEERQRGNFPDRFSGHQFPNYSSELNVNALLLGDSALYLCASSVGTGRTEAFFGQGTRLTVV.

The V and J genes are TRBV19 and TRBJ2-5, with D unresolved. The CDR3 is made up of 11 amino acids. Germline V gene lookup returns CDR1 LNHDA and CDR2 SQIVND (reference sequence). V lost 3 bases and J lost 5, with 4 bases in between. CDR3 coding DNA: TGTGCCAGTAGTATGACGGAGACCCAGTACTTC. It specifies CASSMTETQYF.

The chain joins TRBV7-2 to TRBJ1-3; TRBD1 is a possible D gene (5 bases). This CDR3 is 16 amino acids long. The V end lost 6 bases, the J end lost 2 bases, and 17 bases lay between the germline ends. The germline CDR1 and CDR2 sequences are SGHTA and FQGNSA. The DNA of the CDR3 is TGTGCCAGCAGGAAAGTACAGGTTGAGGCTGGAAACACCATATATTTT. Amino acids: CASRKVQVEAGNTIYF.

This rearrangement joins TRBV6-1 to TRBJ1-5; the D is unclear. The CDR3 has 13 residues. Germline assignment: CDR1 MNHNS and CDR2 SASEGT. The V end lost 1 base, the J end lost 4 bases, and 5 bases lay between the germline ends. The CDR3 DNA reads as TGTGCCAGCAGTGAAGAAGAGAATCAGCCCCAGCATTTT. It is translated as CASSEEENQPQHF.

As for this clone: Other DNA sequences in this specimen translate into the identical CDR3. The chain recombines TRBV20-1 with TRBJ1-2, with D possibly matching TRBD1 (5 bases). The germline CDR1 and CDR2 sequences are DFQATT and SNEGSKA (reference sequence). The CDR3 covers 11 residues. V was pared by 6 bases and J by 8 bases, with 13 bases between. The CDR3 is CSASGGGGYTF. In DNA, the CDR3 is TGCAGTGCCAGTGGGGGTGGAGGCTACACCTTC.

This clone was seen only once. In DNA form, the CDR3 reads TGTGCTAGTGGTTCCCCCGGGACATACGGAAACACCATATATTTT. This gives the protein CASGSPGTYGNTIYF. The chain uses TRBV12-5 and TRBJ1-3; TRBD1 might be the D (6 bases). Trimming removed 4 bases at V and 4 bases at J, with 14 bases between. The germline V gene has CDR1 LGHNT and CDR2 FRNRAP. This CDR3 spans 15 amino acids.

For this clone: Distinct nucleotide sequences in the sample also encode this CDR3. The J gene is TRBJ1-1, the V gene TRBV7-9, with D perhaps matching TRBD1 (5 bases). V lost 3 bases, J lost 0 bases, and 8 bases lay in between. Germline loops: CDR1 SEHNR, CDR2 FQNEAQ (reference sequence). CDR3 length equals 14 residues. The chain's CDR3 is CASSLGQVNTEAFF. In DNA, the CDR3 is TGTGCCAGCAGCTTGGGGCAAGTGAACACTGAAGCTTTCTTT.

The genes are TRBV25-1 and TRBJ2-2; TRBD1 might be the D (6 bases). Trimming took 6 bases from V and 4 from J, leaving 12 bases between them. Germline CDR1 reads MGHDK; CDR2 reads SYGVNS. The CDR3 loop spans 14 amino acids. DNA of the CDR3: TGTGCCAGCAGAAACAGGGTTGGCACCGGGGAGCTGTTTTTT. Encoded protein: CASRNRVGTGELFF.

This chain joins TRBV2 and TRBJ1-2; TRBD1 might be the D (5 bases). The germline V gene has CDR1 SNHLY and CDR2 FYNNEI. The CDR3 extends over 17 amino acids. Trimming removed 6 bases at V and 8 bases at J, with 28 bases between. The chain's CDR3 is CASSPPAGQRKERGYTF. The CDR3 DNA reads TGTGCCAGCAGCCCCCCGGCGGGGCAAAGGAAGGAGAGAGGCTACACCTTC.

This rearrangement joins TRBV6-5 to TRBJ1-5, with D unresolved. The V end was cut by 2 bases, the J end by 3 bases, with 5 bases between. Germline CDR1 is MNHEY and CDR2 is SVGAGI. The CDR3 is made up of 13 amino acids. DNA of the CDR3: TGTGCCAGCAGTTACCAGGACAATCAGCCCCAGCATTTT. This translates into CASSYQDNQPQHF.

The rearrangement uses TRBV2 and TRBJ2-3; D is uncertain. V gave up 10 bases and J gave up 1 base, with 12 bases separating them. Germline V gives CDR1 SNHLY, CDR2 FYNNEI. This CDR3 spans 13 amino acids. CDR3 nucleotides: TGTGCCATCAACCGGCCGGGCACAGATACGCAGTATTTT. Its protein is CAINRPGTDTQYF.

The CDR3 coding sequence is TGTGCCAGCAGCGCAGACCTCACAGATACGCAGTATTTT. Its protein product is CASSADLTDTQYF. The chain uses TRBV7-8 and TRBJ2-3; no reliable D call. V dropped 5 bases and J dropped 2 bases, with 8 bases sitting between them. There are 13 residues in the CDR3. Germline assignment: CDR1 SGHVS and CDR2 FQNEAQ.

The V call is TRBV5-4, the J call TRBJ1-5, with 7 bases matching TRBD1. The length of the CDR3 is 16 residues. V gave up 1 base and J gave up 5 bases; unmatched junction bases: 9. The germline gives CDR1 SGHNT, CDR2 YYREEE (reference sequence). This chain's CDR3 is CASSLWGRGRDQPQHF. The CDR3 coding sequence is TGTGCCAGCAGCTTGTGGGGCAGGGGGAGAGATCAGCCCCAGCATTTT.

The V and J genes are TRBV6-4 and TRBJ2-1; D may be TRBD1 (5 bases). CDR1 and CDR2 from the germline V gene are MRHNA and SNTAGT. Between the trimmed V and J ends, which lost 2 bases and 4 bases, there was a span of 12 bases. The CDR3 sequence is 15 residues long. The CDR3 DNA is TGTGCCAGCAGTGACGGGCAGGGATCATACAATGAGCAGTTCTTC. Translation gives CASSDGQGSYNEQFF.

The chain is built from TRBV2 and TRBJ2-1, with D hard to call. CDR3 length: 13 residues. Germline CDR1 reads SNHLY; CDR2 reads FYNNEI. V dropped 8 bases and J dropped 7 bases, with 15 bases sitting between them. The CDR3 loop is CASQGVVRNEQFF. CDR3 nucleotide sequence: TGTGCCAGCCAAGGAGTAGTTAGAAATGAGCAGTTCTTC.

DNA for the CDR3: TGTGCCAGCAGCCGAGCGACTAGCGATGACAATGAGCAGTTCTTC. It encodes CASSRATSDDNEQFF. The J gene is TRBJ2-1, the V gene TRBV7-9; 8 bases map to TRBD2. Trimming at V came to 5 bases and at J to 5 bases, leaving 8 bases not matched to a gene. Germline values: CDR1 SEHNR, CDR2 FQNEAQ (reference sequence). CDR3 size: 15 residues.

The rearrangement links TRBV2 to TRBJ1-5; D not certain. The germline V and J ends were trimmed by 6 bases and 3 bases, with 12 bases remaining between them. The CDR3 extends over 14 amino acids. Germline CDR1 and CDR2: SNHLY and FYNNEI. The chain's CDR3 is CASSQDGDNQPQHF. CDR3 sequence (DNA): TGTGCCAGCAGCCAGGACGGAGACAATCAGCCCCAGCATTTT.

This chain uses TRBV5-4 with TRBJ2-1, with D tentatively TRBD1 or TRBD2 (6 bases each). V shed 4 bases and J shed 8 bases, with 13 bases lying between them. This CDR3 has 13 amino acids. CDR1 is SGHNT and CDR2 is YYREEE in the germline V gene (reference sequence). As DNA, the CDR3 is TGTGCCAGCAGCCCGTTAAGGGGGGATGAGCAGTTCTTC. Translated, it gives CASSPLRGDEQFF. Supplemented by reference TRBV5-4 and TRBJ2-1, the full variable domain reads ETGVTQSPTHLIKTRGQQVTLRCSSQSGHNTVSWYQQALGQGPQFIFQYYREEENGRGNFPPRFSGLQFPNYSSELNVNALELDDSALYLCASSPLRGDEQFFGPGTRLTVL.

This chain uses TRBV7-8 with TRBJ2-4; D possibly uses TRBD1 or TRBD2 (6 bases each). Germline V gives CDR1 SGHVS, CDR2 FQNEAQ. The CDR3 has 15 amino acids. V lost 5 bases and J lost 6, with 17 bases in between. The CDR3 loop is CASSRRGGLGNIQYF. CDR3 bases: TGTGCCAGCAGCCGACGTGGGGGGCTGGGAAACATTCAGTACTTC.

The chain joins TRBV30 to TRBJ1-3; no firm D call. The germline V gene has CDR1 GTSNPN and CDR2 SVGIG (reference sequence). This CDR3 is built from 15 residues. V was trimmed by 1 base and J by 0 bases, leaving 10 bases between them. CDR3 coding DNA: TGTGCCTGGAGTGACCACTCCGGCTCTGGAAACACCATATATTTT. Its protein product is CAWSDHSGSGNTIYF.

The chain joins TRBV9 to TRBJ2-1, with D perhaps TRBD1 (5 bases). The germline CDR1 and CDR2 sequences are SGDLS and YYNGEE. The length of the CDR3 is 17 residues. Trimming shortened V by 0 bases and J by 1 base, and 14 bases separated the two germline ends. The CDR3 DNA is TGTGCCAGCAGCGTAGCTCTACGGCAGGGTTCCTACAATGAGCAGTTCTTC. This encodes CASSVALRQGSYNEQFF.

The chain uses TRBV6-6 and TRBJ2-7, with D possibly TRBD1 on 6 matching bases. Germline V gene sequence: CDR1 MNHNY, CDR2 SVGAGI (reference sequence). V lost 6 bases and J lost 6, with 12 bases in between. The CDR3 has 12 residues. Written as DNA, the CDR3 is TGTGCCAGCAGCCCTACAGGGCCCGAGCAGTACTTC. Translating it yields CASSPTGPEQYF.

V gene TRBV7-3 combines with J gene TRBJ1-2, with D possibly matching TRBD1 (6 bases). Germline V CDR1 and CDR2: SGHTA, FQGTGA. The V and J ends lost 4 bases and 7 bases respectively, with 16 bases between them. CDR3 size: 14 residues. The CDR3 DNA reads TGTGCCAGCAGCTCCTCCGTTACAGGGCTTGGCTACACCTTC. This gives the protein CASSSSVTGLGYTF.

This clone was recorded only once. The chain is built from TRBV27 and TRBJ2-7; D remains unclear. This CDR3 has 13 amino acids. The germline V gene has CDR1 MNHEY and CDR2 SMNVEV (reference sequence). V lost 5 bases and J lost 3, with 11 bases in between. The CDR3 DNA sequence: TGTGCCAGCAGTCCTCGGGCGAACTACGAGCAGTACTTC. It translates to CASSPRANYEQYF.

The count of this clone is one. The DNA of the CDR3 is TGTGCCAGTAGTTCATCAGGGTTCTCTGGAAACACCATATATTTT. Amino acid sequence: CASSSSGFSGNTIYF. The V gene is TRBV19, the J gene TRBJ1-3, with a tentative D call TRBD1 (5 bases). The CDR3 has 15 amino acids. V dropped 5 bases and J dropped 0 bases, with 11 bases sitting between them. CDR1 LNHDA and CDR2 SQIVND come from the germline V gene (reference sequence). Combining the CDR3 with reference TRBV19 and TRBJ1-3 gives the whole variable domain DGGITQSPKYLFRKEGQNVTLSCEQNLNHDAMYWYRQDPGQGLRLIYYSQIVNDFQKGDIAEGYSVSREKKESFPLTVTSAQKNPTAFYLCASSSSGFSGNTIYFGEGSWLTVV.

The genes are TRBV6-1 and TRBJ1-6; the D is unclear. This CDR3 has 15 residues. The V and J ends lost 7 bases and 4 bases respectively, with 14 bases between them. Germline CDR1 reads MNHNS; CDR2 reads SASEGT. CDR3 coding DNA: TGTGCCAGCACTTCAGACGGACGTTATAATTCACCCCTCCACTTT. Amino acids: CASTSDGRYNSPLHF.

The chain has TRBV2 and TRBJ2-4; 7 bases fit TRBD1. Germline CDR1 SNHLY, CDR2 FYNNEI. Trimming at V came to 4 bases and at J to 7 bases, leaving 1 base not matched to a gene. The CDR3 length is 12 residues. This CDR3 reads CASSGQGNIQYF. CDR3 DNA: TGTGCCAGCAGTGGACAGGGCAACATTCAGTACTTC.